The clone carrying this T cell receptor beta chain was seen a handful of times. As yet, its antigen is unknown. This sample is part of a study of T-cell memory formation after mild COVID-19. Using its own MiXCR run on the 5' RACE reads, TCRdb lists one record per CDR3 protein. The sample yields about 190,000 distinct CDR3 sequences, around 25% seen once. General study points: Most CD4+ clones that shrank were in CM and EM, while CD8+ ones turned up in EMRA.

The sample comprised PBMCs or a T cell subset sorted from them (not recorded which). This clonotype was sampled from an adult woman who had mild COVID-19 (a few samples of this study predate the infection). Cell type and time point are not known.

CDR3 in amino acids: CASSQGSHSADTQYF. CDR3 coding DNA: TGTGCCAGCAGCCAAGGGTCTCATTCTGCTGATACGCAGTATTTT. V is TRBV4-2 and J is TRBJ2-3; unclear D gene. CDR3 length equals 15 residues. Trimming left V 1 base short and J 6 bases short, with 14 bases between. CDR1 is LGHNA, CDR2 YNFKEQ, per germline.